Detailed here is one T cell receptor beta chain. Its matching antigen is unknown. The data derive from a study of regulatory T cells in long-lasting Graves disease. Study results and limitations: Rather than thyroid tissue, only peripheral blood underwent study.

Through Arm-PCR of CDR3 regions and iRepertoire HTBI primers, TCR beta libraries were built. One entry per CDR3 protein, called by TCRdb with MiXCR from the multiplex PCR reads. The data contain about 620,000 distinct CDR3 sequences, around 17% of them singletons. The CDR3 consists of 14 residues. From germline, CDR1 is SGHRS and CDR2 YFSETQ. V was clipped by 0 bases and J by 5 bases, with 12 bases between them. Time point: newly diagnosed GD, antithyroid drugs for less than 3 months. RNA isolated from PBMCs was used to make the TCR library. The data were also submitted as part of a second study, on T cells in Graves' hyperthyroidism and ophthalmopathy. That work states: On the basis of clinical symptoms, serum thyroxine and TRAb, thyroid ultrasound and orbital computed tomography, diagnoses were made. First-round RT-PCR of the TCR CDR3 relied on the HTBI primer set.

The J gene is TRBJ2-7, the V gene TRBV5-1, with a tentative D call TRBD2 (7 bases). The source of this sequence is a woman in her thirties with Graves disease. Source: peripheral blood mononuclear cells (PBMCs), taken at new diagnosis, from a patient treated with antithyroid drugs. The CDR3 nucleotides are TGCGCCAGCAGCTTGGTAGGGGGGGTGGACGAGCAGTACTTC. This codes for CASSLVGGVDEQYF.